These T cell receptor beta chains were read from a single sample in a study of radiotherapy plus CTLA-4 blockade in lung cancer. Assay used: immunoSEQ multiplex PCR; TCRdb lists only in-frame clones, some missing. This sample has tens of thousands of clones, with 85% to 90% found just once. The material was peripheral blood, obtained from a patient treated with radiotherapy plus ipilimumab. Receptor source: a human donor with non-small cell lung cancer who had stable disease on radiotherapy plus ipilimumab. Both conserved end residues are part of each CDR3. A D gene is named only where the DNA matches it firmly. Only part of the rows carry a size: once, few, many, or a class if the clone is expanded.

clone_size	v_call	d_call	j_call	cdr3_nt	cdr3_aa
once	TRBV5-1	-	TRBJ1-1	TGCGCCAGCAGCTTGGCCGGGGGGCATACTGAAGCTTTCTTT	CASSLAGGHTEAFF
-	TRBV5-4	-	TRBJ2-7	TGTGCCAGCAGCTTGGATCCTAGCGCCGCCTCCTACGAGCAGTACTTC	CASSLDPSAASYEQYF
-	TRBV27	TRBD1	TRBJ1-2	TGTGCCAGCGGCAGACAGGGCAGCTATGGCTACACCTTC	CASGRQGSYGYTF
-	TRBV29-1	TRBD2	TRBJ2-1	TGCAGCGTTGGGGGCGCGGGGGGAAAGAGCTCCTACAATGAGCAGTTCTTC	CSVGGAGGKSSYNEQFF
-	TRBV7-3	TRBD1	TRBJ2-1	TGTGCCAGCAGCCCCTTCTCGGGTGCCGGGACAGGGGGCAATGAGCAGTTCTTC	CASSPFSGAGTGGNEQFF
-	TRBV7-9	-	TRBJ1-2	TGTGCCAGCAGCTTAGGAGGAATTGGCTACACCTTC	CASSLGGIGYTF
-	TRBV9	-	TRBJ1-2	TGTGCCAGCAGCGTAGATGGGGACTATGGCTACACCTTC	CASSVDGDYGYTF
-	TRBV10-2	TRBD1	TRBJ2-1	TGCGCCAGTGCAGGGACAGGGGTAGGCTACAATGAGCAGTTCTTC	CASAGTGVGYNEQFF
-	TRBV5-1	-	TRBJ2-3	TGCGCCAGCAGCTTGCCCTTAGGACGGACATCTAGCACAGATACGCAGTATTTT	CASSLPLGRTSSTDTQYF
-	TRBV7-8	-	TRBJ1-6	TGTGCCAGCAGCCAATCCCGTAATTCACCCCTCCACTTT	CASSQSRNSPLHF
-	TRBV9	-	TRBJ1-2	TGTGCCAGCAGCGTGCAAGCAGAACCGGGGGGCTACACCTTC	CASSVQAEPGGYTF
-	TRBV6-1	-	TRBJ1-1	TGTGCCAGCAGTGCGAACACTGAAGCTTTCTTT	CASSANTEAFF
-	TRBV15	TRBD2	TRBJ2-7	TGTGCCACCAGCAGCGCGGTATGGGGGGGGAGGGAGCAGTACTTC	CATSSAVWGGREQYF
-	TRBV11-2	TRBD1	TRBJ1-2	TGTGCCAGCAGCTCACAGGGGGCGTCGGACTATGGCTACACCTTC	CASSSQGASDYGYTF
few	TRBV28	TRBD1	TRBJ2-2	TGTGCCAGCAGTTCGAGGGGGCGGACCGGGGAGCTGTTTTTT	CASSSRGRTGELFF